A selection of T cell receptor beta chains follows, all from one sample in a study of blood T cell repertoires in COVID-19. Method: immunoSEQ multiplex PCR; TCRdb's copy keeps in-frame clones and lacks some. Of hundreds of thousands of clones in the sample, 65% to 85% were seen once. The sequenced sample consisted of PBMCs or T cells enriched from blood (not recorded which). The receptors stem from a man aged 25 to 40 with acute COVID-19. Both conserved end residues are part of each CDR3. A D gene is named only where the DNA matches it firmly. A clone size is listed for some rows: how often the clone was seen (once, few, many), or a class if it is expanded.

cdr3_aa cdr3_nt d_call v_call clone_size j_call
CASSLSRGSLGYTF TGTGCCAGCAGCCTGAGCAGGGGATCTCTTGGCTACACCTTC NA TRBV9 NA TRBJ1-2
CASSPRLSDTEAFF TGTGCCAGCAGCCCCCGACTCTCGGACACTGAAGCTTTCTTT NA TRBV7-9 NA TRBJ1-1
CASSEAGGRIEAFF TGTGCCAGCAGTGAAGCAGGGGGTCGCATTGAAGCTTTCTTT NA TRBV6-1 NA TRBJ1-1
CAISDFTGGQETQYF TGTGCCATCAGTGATTTCACAGGGGGCCAAGAGACCCAGTACTTC TRBD1 TRBV10-3 NA TRBJ2-5
CASSLSGVGYGYTF TGTGCCAGCAGCTTATCAGGGGTGGGCTATGGCTACACCTTC NA TRBV5-4 NA TRBJ1-2
CSVATGTGIYEQYF TGCAGCGTAGCGACCGGGACAGGGATCTACGAGCAGTACTTC TRBD1 TRBV29-1 few TRBJ2-7
CASRQSGTGNSPLHF TGTGCCAGCAGACAATCCGGGACAGGGAATTCACCCCTCCACTTT TRBD1 TRBV3-1/TRBV3-2 few TRBJ1-6
CASSGTGNYGYTF TGTGCCAGCAGCGGGACAGGGAACTATGGCTACACCTTC TRBD1 TRBV5-4 NA TRBJ1-2
CATGRKLNTEAFF TGTGCCACCGGGAGGAAATTGAACACTGAAGCTTTCTTT NA TRBV6-5 NA TRBJ1-1
CASSDLIGVGGYTF TGCGCCAGCAGTGATTTGATAGGGGTCGGGGGCTACACCTTC NA TRBV10-1 few TRBJ1-2
CASSLSGSNYGYTF TGTGCCAGCAGTTTATCCGGGAGTAACTATGGCTACACCTTC NA TRBV27 NA TRBJ1-2
CASSRTQGTTEAFF TGTGCCAGCAGCCGCACACAGGGAACCACTGAAGCTTTCTTT NA TRBV9 few TRBJ1-1
CASSSSGGYEQYF TGTGCCAGCAGCTCTTCGGGGGGATACGAGCAGTACTTC TRBD2 TRBV7-3 NA TRBJ2-7
CASSFSDQETQYF TGTGCCAGCAGTTTTTCAGATCAAGAGACCCAGTACTTC NA TRBV28 NA TRBJ2-5
CASSQVSGIPLSTGELFF TGTGCCAGCAGCCAAGTTTCAGGGATTCCGCTCTCGACCGGGGAGCTGTTTTTT NA TRBV14 NA TRBJ2-2
CASSSGTDYTEAFF TGTGCCAGCAGTTCCGGGACAGATTACACTGAAGCTTTCTTT TRBD1 TRBV28 NA TRBJ1-1
CASLQRGYTDTQYF TGTGCCAGCCTCCAGCGGGGATACACAGATACGCAGTATTTT TRBD2 TRBV2 NA TRBJ2-3
CASTPWGDEKLFF TGTGCCAGCACCCCCTGGGGGGATGAAAAACTGTTTTTT NA TRBV6-2/TRBV6-3 NA TRBJ1-4
CASSVYGVGVGLADTQYF TGTGCCAGCAGTGTTTATGGAGTTGGCGTAGGCTTGGCAGATACGCAGTATTTT NA TRBV6-4 NA TRBJ2-3
CASRRTSGPSYNEQFF TGTGCCAGCAGACGCACCAGCGGACCTTCCTACAATGAGCAGTTCTTC NA TRBV3-1/TRBV3-2 NA TRBJ2-1
CASSQGGGLSTDTQYF TGTGCCAGCAGTCAAGGGGGCGGACTGAGCACAGATACGCAGTATTTT TRBD1 TRBV7-3 NA TRBJ2-3
CASSLAGGYGYTF TGTGCCAGCAGCTTAGCAGGGGGCTATGGCTACACCTTC TRBD1 TRBV11-3 NA TRBJ1-2
CSVIRGRTEAFF TGCAGCGTTATCAGGGGGCGAACTGAAGCTTTCTTT TRBD1 TRBV29-1 few TRBJ1-1
CASNNRAQGYNSPLHF TGTGCCAGCAACAATAGAGCACAGGGGTATAATTCACCCCTCCACTTT TRBD1 TRBV27 NA TRBJ1-6
CASSPITTGVAF TGTGCCAGCAGCCCTATTACCACAGGGGTAGCTTTT TRBD1 TRBV3-1/TRBV3-2 NA TRBJ1-5
CASSFQSGGLSYEQYF TGCGCCAGCAGCTTCCAAAGCGGGGGCCTCTCCTACGAGCAGTACTTC TRBD2 TRBV5-1 once TRBJ2-7
CSVASGGPSEQYF TGCAGCGTTGCTTCCGGGGGTCCGTCCGAGCAGTACTTC NA TRBV29-1 NA TRBJ2-7
CASSYSFSNYGYTF TGTGCCAGCAGTTACTCGTTCAGTAACTATGGCTACACCTTC NA TRBV6-2/TRBV6-3 few TRBJ1-2
CASSALDNEQPQHF TGTGCCAGCAGCGCCTTGGACAATGAGCAGCCCCAGCATTTT NA TRBV9 once TRBJ1-5
CASSASGGTYNEQFF TGTGCCAGCAGCGCTAGCGGGGGGACTTACAATGAGCAGTTCTTC TRBD2 TRBV9 NA TRBJ2-1
CASSAAGGPYNEQFF TGTGCCAGCAGCGCTGCTGGGGGCCCCTACAATGAGCAGTTCTTC NA TRBV7-6 NA TRBJ2-1
CASSLVGGGADTQYF TGTGCCAGCAGCTTAGTTGGCGGGGGGGCAGATACGCAGTATTTT TRBD2 TRBV11-2 NA TRBJ2-3
CASSFRGAANGYTF TGTGCCAGCAGTTTCCGGGGGGCGGCGAATGGCTACACCTTC NA TRBV28 NA TRBJ1-2
CASSWGTGEINEKLFF TGTGCCAGCAGCTGGGGGACGGGAGAGATTAATGAAAAACTGTTTTTT NA TRBV7-9 few TRBJ1-4
CASSPPGTESPLHF TGTGCCAGCAGCCCCCCCGGGACAGAATCACCCCTCCACTTT TRBD1 TRBV7-9 many TRBJ1-6
CASSVSPVSTEAFF TGTGCCAGCAGCGTATCTCCAGTCTCCACTGAAGCTTTCTTT NA TRBV9 NA TRBJ1-1
CASMELQGKETQYF TGTGCCAGCATGGAACTTCAGGGGAAAGAGACCCAGTACTTC NA TRBV2 many TRBJ2-5
CASSKEGVIDTQYF TGTGCCAGCAGTAAAGAGGGGGTAATTGATACGCAGTATTTT NA TRBV9 NA TRBJ2-3
CAWSAGLGTQETQYF TGTGCCTGGAGTGCGGGACTAGGAACCCAAGAGACCCAGTACTTC TRBD2 TRBV30 NA TRBJ2-5
CASSQDPPGAAGGQETQYF TGTGCCAGCAGCCAAGATCCCCCCGGGGCCGCGGGGGGGCAAGAGACCCAGTACTTC TRBD2 TRBV3-1/TRBV3-2 NA TRBJ2-5
CASSLVSRQDGYTF TGTGCCAGCAGCTTAGTATCCCGGCAGGATGGCTACACCTTC NA TRBV7-9 NA TRBJ1-2
CAISGQSQETQYF TGTGCCATCAGTGGACAGTCCCAAGAGACCCAGTACTTC NA TRBV10-3 NA TRBJ2-5
CASSDSGGVDTQYF TGTGCCAGCAGTGACTCCGGGGGGGTAGATACGCAGTATTTT TRBD2 TRBV6-4 once TRBJ2-3
CASKRVSTSTDTQYF TGTGCCAGTAAGAGAGTTTCCACTAGCACAGATACGCAGTATTTT NA TRBV19 many TRBJ2-3
CASSGRQGGDYGYTF TGCGCCAGCAGTGGCAGACAGGGGGGAGACTATGGCTACACCTTC TRBD1 TRBV10-2 few TRBJ1-2
CASSLPGQGEEGSKNIQYF TGCGCCAGCAGCTTGCCGGGACAGGGTGAGGAGGGGTCCAAAAACATTCAGTACTTC TRBD1 TRBV5-1 NA TRBJ2-4
CASSYYTEAFF TGTGCCAGCAGTTACTACACTGAAGCTTTCTTT NA TRBV28 NA TRBJ1-1
CASSLDRFGYTF TGTGCCAGCAGCTTGGACAGGTTTGGCTACACCTTC TRBD1 TRBV11-2 few TRBJ1-2
CASSPHSLTSTDTQYF TGTGCCAGCAGCCCTCACAGCCTTACTAGCACAGATACGCAGTATTTT NA TRBV9 NA TRBJ2-3
CSVERGTSGGAQEQFF TGCAGCGTTGAACGTGGGACTAGCGGGGGGGCACAGGAGCAGTTCTTC TRBD2 TRBV29-1 NA TRBJ2-1
CASSVDGTERNTIYF TGTGCCAGCAGCGTAGACGGGACAGAGAGAAACACCATATATTTT TRBD1 TRBV9 once TRBJ1-3
CASSLGQGAAEAFF TGTGCCAGCAGCTTAGGGCAGGGGGCTGCTGAAGCTTTCTTT TRBD1 TRBV7-9 NA TRBJ1-1
CASIRTGGNYGYTF TGTGCCAGCATCAGAACAGGGGGAAACTATGGCTACACCTTC TRBD1 TRBV2 NA TRBJ1-2
CASSPGASGAYEQYF TGCGCCAGCAGCCCGGGGGCTAGCGGAGCCTACGAGCAGTACTTC NA TRBV4-1 NA TRBJ2-7
CASSLRGQGGHEQYF TGTGCCAGCAGTCTGAGGGGACAGGGAGGTCACGAGCAGTACTTC TRBD1 TRBV5-4 NA TRBJ2-7
CAISGGGPQETQYF TGTGCCATCAGTGGGGGCGGACCTCAAGAGACCCAGTACTTC NA TRBV10-3 NA TRBJ2-5